Below are 21 T cell receptor beta chains sequenced from a single sample in a study of cytomegalovirus exposure and HLA in healthy donors. This PCR relied on a set of 60 Vbeta primers and 13 Jbeta primers. Using immunoSEQ multiplex PCR, the repertoire was profiled, and TCRdb retains in-frame clones only, with some absent. The sample yields some 150,000 clones, approximately 84% seen once. The sample comprised PBMCs. The receptors derive from a young man in good health and CMV-seropositive.

This clone has only a few counts. This rearrangement joins TRBV2 to TRBJ1-2; D gene uncertain. Germline assignment: CDR1 SNHLY and CDR2 FYNNEI. V was pared by 4 bases and J by 5 bases, with 8 bases between. CDR3 length: 12 amino acids. This chain's CDR3 is CASSASGYGYTF. The CDR3 bases are TGTGCCAGCAGTGCTTCGGGGTATGGCTACACCTTC.

This chain links TRBV11-2 with TRBJ1-1, with D uncertain. The V end was cut by 4 bases, the J end by 10 bases, with 13 bases between. Germline CDR1 SGHAT, CDR2 FQNNGV. This CDR3 region has 12 residues. The CDR3 loop reads CASSSRDSRAFF. CDR3 DNA: TGTGCCAGCAGCTCCCGGGATTCGCGAGCTTTCTTT. The variable domain in full, with the rest retrieved from reference TRBV11-2 and TRBJ1-1, is EAGVAQSPRYKIIEKRQSVAFWCNPISGHATLYWYQQILGQGPKLLIQFQNNGVVDDSQLPKDRFSAERLKGVDSTLKIQPAKLEDSAVYLCASSSRDSRAFFGQGTRLTVV.

The chain couples TRBV27 to TRBJ1-2; possible D gene TRBD1, 5 bases. Germline CDR1 and CDR2: MNHEY and SMNVEV (reference sequence). The CDR3 length is 13 residues. Deletions cut 8 bases from V and 8 bases from J, with 18 bases between. Here the CDR3 reads CASGHRRSGGYTF. CDR3 bases: TGTGCCAGCGGGCACAGGAGATCAGGGGGCTACACCTTC.

Of note for this clone: Within the sample, other DNA sequences also encode this same CDR3. This chain uses TRBV5-1 with TRBJ2-2; TRBD1 might be the D (6 bases). CDR1 SGHRS and CDR2 YFSETQ come from the germline V gene. The CDR3 contains 15 residues. Deletions cut 0 bases from V and 1 base from J, with 7 bases between. CDR3 DNA sequence: TGCGCCAGCAGCTTGGGGACAGAGAACACCGGGGAGCTGTTTTTT. Encoded protein: CASSLGTENTGELFF.

This chain uses TRBV5-1 with TRBJ2-1; 7 positions match TRBD2. Germline assignment: CDR1 SGHRS and CDR2 YFSETQ. The trim removed 2 bases at V and 8 bases at J, leaving 10 bases unmatched. This CDR3 comprises 15 residues. The CDR3 region is CASSLGWQGGDEQFF. The CDR3 nucleotides are TGCGCCAGCAGCTTAGGGTGGCAGGGAGGGGATGAGCAGTTCTTC.

The V and J genes are TRBV5-6 and TRBJ2-1; tentative D call: TRBD1 (6 bases). The germline CDR1 and CDR2 sequences are SGHDT and YYEEEE. The V end was cut by 3 bases, the J end by 4 bases, with 11 bases between. This CDR3 spans 14 amino acids. In DNA, the CDR3 is TGTGCCAGCAGCTACCAGGACAGATACAATGAGCAGTTCTTC. It encodes CASSYQDRYNEQFF.

The chain has TRBV7-2 and TRBJ2-7; 8 bases are shared with TRBD1. V was pared by 4 bases and J by 2 bases, with 4 bases of the junction left unmatched. Looked up from germline, CDR1 is SGHTA and CDR2 is FQGNSA. The CDR3 loop spans 14 amino acids. Here the CDR3 reads CASSSPDRAYEQYF. The CDR3 DNA follows: TGTGCCAGCAGCTCGCCGGACAGGGCCTACGAGCAGTACTTC.

This sequence joins TRBV9 and TRBJ1-6, with D unresolved. Germline CDR1 is SGDLS and CDR2 is YYNGEE. The CDR3 sequence is 14 residues long. Trimming shortened V by 0 bases and J by 8 bases, and 9 bases separated the two germline ends. The chain's CDR3 is CASSVGESDSPLHF. The CDR3 nucleotides are TGTGCCAGCAGCGTAGGAGAATCTGATTCACCCCTCCACTTT.

J is TRBJ1-3 and V is TRBV27; the D is unclear. CDR1 MNHEY and CDR2 SMNVEV come from the germline V gene (reference sequence). Trimming cost V 5 bases and J 0 bases, with 11 bases left between them. The CDR3 contains 15 residues. The CDR3 nucleotides read TGTGCCAGCAGTATAAACGGACTCTCTGGAAACACCATATATTTT. Translation gives CASSINGLSGNTIYF.

The chain combines TRBV29-1 with TRBJ2-7, with 10 bases matching TRBD1. The CDR3 contains 14 residues. Germline assignment: CDR1 SQVTM and CDR2 ANQGSEA. The V and J ends lost 1 base and 0 bases, in that order; junction bases with no gene match: 0. The CDR3 region has the DNA TGCAGCGTTGAAGGGACAGGGGGCTCCTACGAGCAGTACTTC. It yields the protein CSVEGTGGSYEQYF.

This chain uses TRBV28 with TRBJ2-7; TRBD2 matches 9 bases. Germline V lookup: CDR1 MDHEN, CDR2 SYDVKM. The J segment lost 3 bases and the V segment lost 3 bases, leaving 3 bases of the junction unmatched. This CDR3 has 14 residues. DNA for the CDR3: TGTGCCAGCAGTTTCTCTAGCGGGGACTACGAGCAGTACTTC. This translates into CASSFSSGDYEQYF.

The chain combines TRBV9 with TRBJ2-1; 8 bases align to TRBD1. V gave up 6 bases and J gave up 5 bases; unmatched junction bases: 4. Germline CDR1 is SGDLS and CDR2 is YYNGEE. This CDR3 comprises 13 residues. The CDR3 reads CASTVDRDNEQFF. The CDR3 coding sequence is TGTGCCAGCACTGTGGACAGGGACAATGAGCAGTTCTTC.

The chain has TRBV7-8 and TRBJ2-7; maybe TRBD1 (6 bases). Germline CDR1 reads SGHVS; CDR2 reads FQNEAQ. Trimming cost V 5 bases and J 0 bases, with 11 bases left between them. The CDR3 covers 14 residues. Written as DNA, the CDR3 is TGTGCCAGCAGCGTCGGACAGTACTCCTACGAGCAGTACTTC. Amino acids: CASSVGQYSYEQYF.

This clone is a singleton in its sample. CDR3 in DNA: TGTGCCAGCTCACCACCGTCGACGGGAAGACCTCAAGAGACCCAGTACTTC. It specifies CASSPPSTGRPQETQYF. The chain has TRBV18 and TRBJ2-5, with D possibly TRBD2 on 5 matching bases. From germline, CDR1 is KGHSH and CDR2 LQKENI. This CDR3 is built from 17 residues. V was clipped by 0 bases and J by 2 bases, with 16 bases between them.

The chain couples TRBV18 to TRBJ1-1, with D tentatively TRBD1 (6 bases). The CDR3 spans 14 residues. V lost 5 bases to trimming and J lost 5 bases, with 15 bases between them. CDR1 and CDR2 (germline): KGHSH, LQKENI. CDR3 DNA: TGTGCCAGCTCAGCTAAACCAGGGGTTACTGAAGCTTTCTTT. Translating gives CASSAKPGVTEAFF.

The V and J genes are TRBV4-1 and TRBJ1-2; 8 positions match TRBD1. The junction had 3 bases not matched to a gene; V was cut back by 1 base and J by 2 bases. In germline, CDR1 is MGHRA, CDR2 YSYEKL. This CDR3 spans 15 amino acids. CDR3 loop: CASSQGQGANYGYTF. The CDR3 DNA sequence: TGCGCCAGCAGCCAAGGGCAGGGGGCGAACTATGGCTACACCTTC.

CDR3 DNA sequence: TGTGCCAGCAGCTCCCGACAGGGGAGGAATCAGCCCCAGCATTTT. Amino acid sequence: CASSSRQGRNQPQHF. V is TRBV7-6 and J is TRBJ1-5; 8 nucleotides match TRBD1. V gave up 4 bases and J gave up 4 bases; unmatched junction bases: 6. Germline V gene lookup returns CDR1 SGHVS and CDR2 FNYEAQ. There are 15 residues in the CDR3.

This clone was recorded a few times. This CDR3 reads CSVEWGETGETYEQYF. In nucleotides, the CDR3 is TGCAGCGTTGAATGGGGAGAAACAGGGGAGACCTACGAGCAGTACTTC. V and J are TRBV29-1 and TRBJ2-7; 7 bases line up with TRBD1. Germline V CDR1 and CDR2: SQVTM, ANQGSEA. CDR3 size: 16 residues. Germline trimming cut 2 bases from V and 2 bases from J; bases unmatched to any gene: 12.

The rearrangement links TRBV7-2 to TRBJ1-2; 9 nucleotides match TRBD1. This CDR3 has 14 residues. Per germline, CDR1 SGHTA and CDR2 FQGNSA. V was clipped by 1 base and J by 7 bases; unmatched bases: 4. Here the CDR3 reads CASSLGTGVFGYTF. DNA for the CDR3: TGTGCCAGCAGCTTAGGGACAGGGGTTTTTGGCTACACCTTC.

V gene TRBV2 combines with J gene TRBJ2-7; TRBD2 aligns across 8 bases. In germline, CDR1 is SNHLY, CDR2 FYNNEI. CDR3 length: 15 residues. J gave up 9 bases and V 1 base, and 11 bases lay outside the gene matches. The CDR3 is CASSEGSSGFSGQYF. CDR3 nucleotides: TGTGCCAGCAGTGAAGGTTCTAGCGGGTTCTCGGGGCAGTACTTC.

The chain uses TRBV19 and TRBJ1-2, with 12 bases identical to TRBD1. With 6 bases clipped from V and 5 bases from J, the junction kept 16 bases outside the gene matches. Germline V lookup: CDR1 LNHDA, CDR2 SQIVND (reference sequence). The CDR3 is 18 residues long. The CDR3 protein is CASRVSGTGGIQIYGYTF. CDR3 DNA: TGTGCCAGTAGAGTATCCGGGACAGGGGGCATCCAGATTTATGGCTACACCTTC.